This T cell receptor (beta chain) emerged from a study of regulatory T cells in long-lasting Graves disease. This clonotype was seen at least ten times. Arm-PCR of CDR3 regions with iRepertoire HTBI primers generated TCR beta libraries. TCRdb recomputed calls from the multiplex PCR reads with MiXCR, one row per CDR3 protein. The sample carries fewer than 400,000 distinct CDR3 sequences, about 20% recorded once. The time point denotes: persistent/refractory GD, antithyroid drugs over 5 years with positive TRAb. PBMCs provided the RNA from which the TCR library was made. This CDR3 comprises 16 residues. With 3 bases clipped from V and 5 bases from J, the junction kept 11 bases outside the gene matches.

Sequenced here: peripheral blood mononuclear cells (PBMCs), sampled when the disease was refractory, from a patient treated with antithyroid drugs. The chain links TRBV12-3 or TRBV12-4 to TRBJ2-5, with 8 positions matching TRBD2. The sequence was collected from a female donor with Graves disease. Here the CDR3 DNA reads TGTGCCAGCAGTTTCGGGAGGACTAGCAGCGGGGAGACCCAGTACTTC. Protein sequence: CASSFGRTSSGETQYF.